What follows is one TCR beta chain and its context. Both 60 Vbeta primers and 13 Jbeta primers went into the PCR. Assay: immunoSEQ multiplex PCR; the TCRdb copy retains only in-frame clones and omits some. The data contain around 190,000 clones, over 75% of them singletons. Germline V gives CDR1 SGHDT, CDR2 YYEEEE. Trimming cost V 4 bases and J 5 bases; bases outside gene matches: 12. The length of the CDR3 is 16 residues. The sample comes from a study of cytomegalovirus exposure and HLA in healthy donors. This chain links TRBV5-6 with TRBJ2-5; 9 nucleotides match TRBD2. This receptor was obtained from a woman under 40 in good health and CMV-seronegative. The sample consisted of PBMCs. The CDR3 sequence is CASSPAWRGGHETQYF. The CDR3 DNA is TGTGCCAGCAGCCCGGCCTGGCGGGGGGGCCACGAGACCCAGTACTTC.